Following are 13 T cell receptor beta chains from one sample sequenced in a study of CD4+ T cells in melanoma. Measured with immunoSEQ multiplex PCR; TCRdb has only the in-frame clones, and not every one. The sample includes about 140,000 clones, nearly 95% of them seen just once. The receptor source for this set is a human donor with melanoma.

V usage is TRBV29-1 and J usage is TRBJ2-3, with 9 bases matching TRBD1. The J segment lost 3 bases and the V segment lost 7 bases, leaving 5 bases of the junction unmatched. Germline V gene sequence: CDR1 SQVTM, CDR2 ANQGSEA. The CDR3 consists of 13 residues. Here the CDR3 DNA reads TGCAGCGCTAGAGACAGGGGGACAGATACGCAGTATTTT. Translation gives CSARDRGTDTQYF.

This clone was seen only a few times. The chain is built from TRBV7-9 and TRBJ1-1; D is perhaps TRBD1 (5 bases). This CDR3 comprises 11 residues. Looked up from germline, CDR1 is SEHNR and CDR2 is FQNEAQ (reference sequence). Trimming left V 7 bases short and J 6 bases short, with 9 bases between. The CDR3 coding sequence is TGTGCCAGCACCTGGGGACCTGAAGCTTTCTTT. Its translation: CASTWGPEAFF.

This clone was seen just once. The chain joins TRBV2 to TRBJ1-2; 7 bases agree with TRBD1. This CDR3 is 13 amino acids long. The V gene's germline CDR1 is SNHLY and CDR2 FYNNEI. V dropped 6 bases and J dropped 4; count of bases not matched to a gene: 5. The CDR3 loop reads CASSEGQSYGYTF. The CDR3 nucleotides are TGTGCCAGCAGCGAGGGACAGTCCTATGGCTACACCTTC.

The V and J genes are TRBV5-5 and TRBJ1-2; TRBD1 might be the D (6 bases). CDR3 length equals 14 residues. Germline V gene sequence: CDR1 SGHKS, CDR2 YYEKEE (reference sequence). V was shortened by 4 bases and J by 0 bases, with 10 bases between the two germline ends. CDR3 amino acids: CASSTDSSNYGYTF. CDR3 in DNA: TGTGCCAGCAGCACGGACAGTTCTAACTATGGCTACACCTTC.

This chain joins TRBV18 and TRBJ1-1; 7 bases line up with TRBD1. Germline V lookup: CDR1 KGHSH, CDR2 LQKENI. The CDR3 is made up of 15 amino acids. V gave up 3 bases and J gave up 1 base; unmatched junction bases: 5. This CDR3 reads CASSPGQLENTEAFF. CDR3 nucleotides: TGTGCCAGCTCACCGGGACAGCTAGAGAACACTGAAGCTTTCTTT. Full variable domain (outside the CDR3, taken from reference TRBV18 and TRBJ1-1): NAGVMQNPRHLVRRRGQEARLRCSPMKGHSHVYWYRQLPEEGLKFMVYLQKENIIDESGMPKERFSAEFPKEGPSILRIQQVVRGDSAAYFCASSPGQLENTEAFFGQGTRLTVV.

The chain combines TRBV2 with TRBJ2-7; 12 nucleotides agree with TRBD1. V was pared by 6 bases and J by 3 bases, with 18 bases of the junction left unmatched. This CDR3 comprises 19 residues. The germline gives CDR1 SNHLY, CDR2 FYNNEI. The CDR3 coding sequence is TGTGCCAGCAGGCTCCCCGGGGGACAGGGGGCGGTCAGTCACTACGAGCAGTACTTC. It is translated as CASRLPGGQGAVSHYEQYF.

The chain combines TRBV6-5 with TRBJ2-7; TRBD2 is a possible D gene (6 bases). CDR1 MNHEY and CDR2 SVGAGI come from the germline V gene. With 7 bases removed from V and 0 bases from J, the gap between germline ends came to 16 bases. CDR3 length: 15 amino acids. The CDR3 DNA follows: TGTGCCAGCAACGACAGACGGAGGGGCTCCTACGAGCAGTACTTC. Translating gives CASNDRRRGSYEQYF.

CDR3 sequence (DNA): TGCGCCAGCAGCCAAGGCGGTTCCTACGAGCAGTACTTC. Its protein is CASSQGGSYEQYF. The chain joins TRBV4-1 to TRBJ2-5; D gene ambiguous. The closer fit of TRBJ2-7 to the DNA end suggests the J call may be wrong. CDR1 is MGHRA and CDR2 is YSYEKL in the germline V gene. CDR3 length equals 13 residues.

V usage is TRBV7-8 and J usage is TRBJ2-1; 10 bases fit TRBD2. The CDR3 loop spans 17 amino acids. The V and J ends lost 1 base and 3 bases, in that order; junction bases with no gene match: 6. The germline V gene has CDR1 SGHVS and CDR2 FQNEAQ. For the CDR3, the DNA is TGTGCCAGCAGCTTAGGGGCCCTAGCGGGGGACTACAATGAGCAGTTCTTC. Protein product: CASSLGALAGDYNEQFF.

CDR3 nucleotide sequence: TGCGCCAGCAGCTTGGCCGGGACAGGGACCACCGGGGAGCTGTTTTTT. Translating it yields CASSLAGTGTTGELFF. The rearrangement uses TRBV5-1 and TRBJ2-2; 9 positions agree with TRBD1. The length of the CDR3 is 16 residues. J lost 4 bases, V lost 0 bases, and 4 bases had no gene match. Germline values: CDR1 SGHRS, CDR2 YFSETQ.

The chain links TRBV5-1 to TRBJ2-7; D is unclear. Germline lookup yields CDR1 SGHRS and CDR2 YFSETQ. This CDR3 region has 14 residues. Trimming left V 4 bases short and J 2 bases short, with 13 bases between. CDR3 sequence (DNA): TGCGCCAGCAGCATTAGCTCCAGTGCCTACGAGCAGTACTTC. Protein sequence: CASSISSSAYEQYF.

Written as DNA, the CDR3 is TGTGCCAGCAGCCTCGGAGAGGGGTTCCAAGAGACCCAGTACTTC. This encodes CASSLGEGFQETQYF. The chain couples TRBV5-5 to TRBJ2-5, with D tentatively TRBD1 or TRBD2 (5 bases each). CDR1 is SGHKS, CDR2 YYEKEE, per germline (reference sequence). V lost 4 bases and J lost 1, with 14 bases in between. The length of the CDR3 is 15 residues.

The J gene is TRBJ2-1, the V gene TRBV7-3, with 7 bases that match TRBD2. V lost 2 bases and J lost 9; bases outside the gene matches: 4. Germline values: CDR1 SGHTA, CDR2 FQGTGA. The CDR3 consists of 13 residues. This chain's CDR3 is CASSLGSGAEQFF. DNA of the CDR3: TGTGCCAGCAGCTTAGGCAGCGGGGCTGAGCAGTTCTTC. The full variable domain, rest sourced from reference TRBV7-3 and TRBJ2-1, is GAGVSQTPSNKVTEKGKYVELRCDPISGHTALYWYRQSLGQGPEFLIYFQGTGAADDSGLPNDRFFAVRPEGSVSTLKIQRTERGDSAVYLCASSLGSGAEQFFGPGTRLTVL.